This T cell receptor beta chain was captured in a study of blood T cell repertoires in COVID-19. Original analysis: The assay estimated nucleated cells by amplifying reference gene primers. Libraries were prepared by immunoSEQ multiplex PCR; TCRdb keeps only in-frame clonotypes and omits some of them. V, J and clone size are those of that table, while D and trimming were read from the DNA. The table lists about 160,000 clones, 82% of them singletons. Seattle researchers signed up patients amid active infection and tracked them longitudinally. Sequencing used peripheral blood. The TCR originated in a middle-aged woman with COVID-19, enrolled during active disease.

The CDR3 nucleotides read TGTGCCAGCAGTTACGGGGGCGCGGCGGGGGAGCTGTTTTTT. It yields the protein CASSYGGAAGELFF. This chain connects TRBV6-5 to TRBJ2-2; TRBD1 is a possible D gene (6 bases). The germline V gene has CDR1 MNHEY and CDR2 SVGAGI. Trimming took 2 bases from V and 8 from J, leaving 12 bases between them. The CDR3 totals 14 residues.